This T cell receptor beta chain was sequenced in a study of blood T cell repertoires in COVID-19. Study-wide background: Samples taken during acute and convalescent COVID-19 were collected in the United States, Italy and Spain.

As handled by the study authors: For nucleated cells, counts were estimated from reference gene primer amplification. Assay: immunoSEQ multiplex PCR; the TCRdb copy retains only in-frame clones and omits some. V and J calls and clone size come straight from that table; D and trimming were deduced from the DNA. Here the sample spans about 26,000 clones, about 90% being singletons. This CDR3 region has 14 residues. CDR1 and CDR2 from the germline V gene are MRHNA and SNTAGT. V shed 5 bases and J 7 bases; nucleotides not matched to a gene: 3. The chain has TRBV6-4 and TRBJ2-1; 12 nucleotides match TRBD2. The clonotype comes from a human donor in a cohort sampled during active COVID-19. Sequenced input: peripheral blood. CDR3 in DNA: TGTGCCAGCAGTCCTAGCGGGGGGGCGAATGAGCAGTTCTTC. It codes for CASSPSGGANEQFF.